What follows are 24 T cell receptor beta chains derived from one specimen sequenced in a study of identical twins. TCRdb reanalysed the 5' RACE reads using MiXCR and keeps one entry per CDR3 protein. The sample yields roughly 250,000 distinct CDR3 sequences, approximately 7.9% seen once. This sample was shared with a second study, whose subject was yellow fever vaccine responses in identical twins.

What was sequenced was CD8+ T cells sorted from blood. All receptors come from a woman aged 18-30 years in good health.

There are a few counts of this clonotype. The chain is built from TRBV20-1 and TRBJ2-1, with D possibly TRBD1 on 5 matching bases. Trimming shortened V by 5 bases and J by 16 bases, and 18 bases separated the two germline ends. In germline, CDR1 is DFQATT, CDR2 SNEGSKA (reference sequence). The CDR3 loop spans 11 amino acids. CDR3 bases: TGCAGTGCTCCCGGACATTCAGAGAGATTCTTC. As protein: CSAPGHSERFF.

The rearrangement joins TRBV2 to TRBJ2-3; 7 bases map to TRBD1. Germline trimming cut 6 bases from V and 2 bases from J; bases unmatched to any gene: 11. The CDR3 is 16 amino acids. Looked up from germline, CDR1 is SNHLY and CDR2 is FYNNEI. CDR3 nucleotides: TGTGCCAGCAGCCCCGCCGGGACAGAGTACACAGATACGCAGTATTTT. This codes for CASSPAGTEYTDTQYF.

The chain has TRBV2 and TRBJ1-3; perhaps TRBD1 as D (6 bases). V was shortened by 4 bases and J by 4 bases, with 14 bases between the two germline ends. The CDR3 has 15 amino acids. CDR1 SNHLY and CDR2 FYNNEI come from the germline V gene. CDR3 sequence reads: CASSGRTARGNTIYF. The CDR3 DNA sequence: TGTGCCAGCAGTGGACGGACAGCTCGAGGAAACACCATATATTTT. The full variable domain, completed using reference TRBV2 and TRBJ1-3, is EPEVTQTPSHQVTQMGQEVILRCVPISNHLYFYWYRQILGQKVEFLVSFYNNEISEKSEIFDDQFSVERPDGSNFTLKIRSTKLEDSAMYFCASSGRTARGNTIYFGEGSWLTVV.

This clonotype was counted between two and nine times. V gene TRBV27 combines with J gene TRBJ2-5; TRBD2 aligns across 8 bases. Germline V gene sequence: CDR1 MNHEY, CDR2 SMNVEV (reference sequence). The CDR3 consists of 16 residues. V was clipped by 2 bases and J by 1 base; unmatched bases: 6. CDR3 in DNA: TGTGCCAGCAGTTTAGAATATGGGACTAGCCAAGAGACCCAGTACTTC. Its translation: CASSLEYGTSQETQYF.

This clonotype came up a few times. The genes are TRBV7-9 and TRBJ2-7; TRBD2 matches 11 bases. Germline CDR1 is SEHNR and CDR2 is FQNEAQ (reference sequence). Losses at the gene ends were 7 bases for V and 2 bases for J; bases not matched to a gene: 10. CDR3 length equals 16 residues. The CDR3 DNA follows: TGTGCCAGCACCCCCGCCGTGACTAGCGGGACCTACGAGCAGTACTTC. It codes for CASTPAVTSGTYEQYF.

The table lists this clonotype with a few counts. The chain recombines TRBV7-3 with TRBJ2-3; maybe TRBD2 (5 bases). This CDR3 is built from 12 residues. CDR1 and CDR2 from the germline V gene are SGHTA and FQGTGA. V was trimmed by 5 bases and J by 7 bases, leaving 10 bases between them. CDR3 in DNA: TGTGCCAGCAGCGACGAGCGGAATACGCAGTATTTT. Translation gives CASSDERNTQYF.

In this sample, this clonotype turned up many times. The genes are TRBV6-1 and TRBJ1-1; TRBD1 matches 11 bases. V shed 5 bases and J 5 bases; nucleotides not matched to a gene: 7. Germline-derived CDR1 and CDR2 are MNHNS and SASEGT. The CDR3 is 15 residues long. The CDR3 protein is CASSRGTGGRTEAFF. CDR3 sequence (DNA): TGTGCCAGCAGTAGAGGGACAGGGGGTCGAACTGAAGCTTTCTTT.

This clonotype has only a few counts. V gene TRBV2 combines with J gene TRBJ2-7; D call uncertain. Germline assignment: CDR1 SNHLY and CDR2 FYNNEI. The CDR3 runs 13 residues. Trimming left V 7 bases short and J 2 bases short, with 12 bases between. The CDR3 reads CASTRTGAYEQYF. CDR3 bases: TGTGCCAGCACTCGGACCGGCGCCTACGAGCAGTACTTC.

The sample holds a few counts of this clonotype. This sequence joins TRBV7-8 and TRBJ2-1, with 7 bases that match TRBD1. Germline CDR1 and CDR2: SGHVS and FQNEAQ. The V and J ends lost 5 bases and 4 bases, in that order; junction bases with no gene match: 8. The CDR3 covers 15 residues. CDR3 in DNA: TGTGCCAGCAGCCGACGGGACAGAGGATACAATGAGCAGTTCTTC. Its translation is CASSRRDRGYNEQFF.

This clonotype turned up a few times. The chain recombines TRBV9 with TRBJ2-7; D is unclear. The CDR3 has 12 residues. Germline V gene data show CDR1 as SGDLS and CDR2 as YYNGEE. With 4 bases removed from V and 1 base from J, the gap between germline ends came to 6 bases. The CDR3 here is CASSIRSYEQYV. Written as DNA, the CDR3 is TGTGCCAGCAGCATAAGATCCTACGAGCAGTACGTC.

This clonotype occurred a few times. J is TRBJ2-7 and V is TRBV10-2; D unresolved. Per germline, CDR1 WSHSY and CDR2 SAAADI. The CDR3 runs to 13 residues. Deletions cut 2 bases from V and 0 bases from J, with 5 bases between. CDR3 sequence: CASSEGYSYEQYF. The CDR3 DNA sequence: TGCGCCAGCAGTGAGGGCTACTCCTACGAGCAGTACTTC.

CDR3: CASSFTGGGTQYF. In DNA, the CDR3 is TGTGCCAGCAGTTTTACGGGGGGAGGTACGCAGTATTTT. The genes are TRBV27 and TRBJ2-3; TRBD2 matches 7 bases. Trimming took 3 bases from V and 8 from J; bases not matched to a gene: 5. The CDR3 has 13 amino acids. CDR1 and CDR2 (germline): MNHEY, SMNVEV (reference sequence).

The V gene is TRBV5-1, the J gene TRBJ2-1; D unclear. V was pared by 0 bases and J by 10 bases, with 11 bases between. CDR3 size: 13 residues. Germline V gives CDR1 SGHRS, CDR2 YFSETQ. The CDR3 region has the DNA TGCGCCAGCAGCTTGGCCGACTTTGGGGAGCAGTTCTTC. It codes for CASSLADFGEQFF. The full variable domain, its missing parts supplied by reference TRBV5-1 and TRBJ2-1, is KAGVTQTPRYLIKTRGQQVTLSCSPISGHRSVSWYQQTPGQGLQFLFEYFSETQRNKGNFPGRFSGRQFSNSRSEMNVSTLELGDSALYLCASSLADFGEQFFGPGTRLTVL.

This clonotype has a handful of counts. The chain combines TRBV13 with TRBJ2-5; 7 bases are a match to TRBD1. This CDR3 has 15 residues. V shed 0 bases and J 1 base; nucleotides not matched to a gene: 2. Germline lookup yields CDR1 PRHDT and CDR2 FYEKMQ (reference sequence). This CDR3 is CASSLGRQGQETQYF. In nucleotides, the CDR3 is TGTGCCAGCAGCTTAGGGAGACAGGGCCAAGAGACCCAGTACTTC.

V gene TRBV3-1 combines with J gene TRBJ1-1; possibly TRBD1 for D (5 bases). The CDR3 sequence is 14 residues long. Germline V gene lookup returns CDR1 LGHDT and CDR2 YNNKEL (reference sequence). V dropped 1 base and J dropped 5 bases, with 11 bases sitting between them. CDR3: CASSQGKGRTEAFF. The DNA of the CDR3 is TGTGCCAGCAGCCAAGGCAAGGGGAGGACTGAAGCTTTCTTT. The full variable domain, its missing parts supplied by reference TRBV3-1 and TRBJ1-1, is DTAVSQTPKYLVTQMGNDKSIKCEQNLGHDTMYWYKQDSKKFLKIMFSYNNKELIINETVPNRFSPKSPDKAHLNLHINSLELGDSAVYFCASSQGKGRTEAFFGQGTRLTVV.

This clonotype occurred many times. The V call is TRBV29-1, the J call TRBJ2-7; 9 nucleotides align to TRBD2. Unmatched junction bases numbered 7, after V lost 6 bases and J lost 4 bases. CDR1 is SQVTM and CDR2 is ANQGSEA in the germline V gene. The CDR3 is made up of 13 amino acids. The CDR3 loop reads CSVDIAGAYEQYF. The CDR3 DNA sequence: TGCAGCGTCGATATAGCGGGAGCTTACGAGCAGTACTTC.

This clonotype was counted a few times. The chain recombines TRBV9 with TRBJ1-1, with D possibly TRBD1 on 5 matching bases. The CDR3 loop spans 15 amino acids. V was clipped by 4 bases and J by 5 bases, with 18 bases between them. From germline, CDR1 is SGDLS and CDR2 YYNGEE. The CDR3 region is CASSFPAGTTTEAFF. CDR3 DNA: TGTGCCAGCAGCTTTCCCGCCGGGACTACTACTGAAGCTTTCTTT.

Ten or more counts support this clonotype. The CDR3 protein is CSVEIGQGAPVLTF. In DNA form, the CDR3 reads TGCAGCGTTGAAATCGGGCAGGGGGCCCCCGTCCTGACTTTC. The rearrangement links TRBV29-1 to TRBJ2-6, with 8 bases fitting TRBD1. Germline CDR1 SQVTM, CDR2 ANQGSEA. V was clipped by 2 bases and J by 12 bases; unmatched bases: 9. The CDR3 length is 14 residues.

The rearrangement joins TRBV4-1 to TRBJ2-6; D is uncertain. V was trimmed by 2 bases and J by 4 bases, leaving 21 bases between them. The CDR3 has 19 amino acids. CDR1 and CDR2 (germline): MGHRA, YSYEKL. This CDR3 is CASSQQDRWTTSGANVLTF. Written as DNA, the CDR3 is TGCGCCAGCAGCCAACAGGACCGGTGGACCACCTCGGGGGCCAACGTCCTGACTTTC.

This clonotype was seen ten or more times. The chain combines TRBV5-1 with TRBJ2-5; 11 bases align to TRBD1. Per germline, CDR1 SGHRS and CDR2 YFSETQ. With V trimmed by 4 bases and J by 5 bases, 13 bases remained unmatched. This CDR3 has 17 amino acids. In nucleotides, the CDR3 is TGCGCCAGCAGCGGCGGGACAGGGGGACGGATTTTGGAGACCCAGTACTTC. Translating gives CASSGGTGGRILETQYF. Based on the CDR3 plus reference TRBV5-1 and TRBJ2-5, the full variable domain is KAGVTQTPRYLIKTRGQQVTLSCSPISGHRSVSWYQQTPGQGLQFLFEYFSETQRNKGNFPGRFSGRQFSNSRSEMNVSTLELGDSALYLCASSGGTGGRILETQYFGPGTRLLVL.

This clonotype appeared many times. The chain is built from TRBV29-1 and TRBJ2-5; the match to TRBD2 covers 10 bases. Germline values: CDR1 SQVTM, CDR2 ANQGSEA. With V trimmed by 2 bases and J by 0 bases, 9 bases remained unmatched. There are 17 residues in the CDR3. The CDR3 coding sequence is TGCAGCGTTGAACTAGCGGGGGCCAAACTGTACCAAGAGACCCAGTACTTC. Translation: CSVELAGAKLYQETQYF.

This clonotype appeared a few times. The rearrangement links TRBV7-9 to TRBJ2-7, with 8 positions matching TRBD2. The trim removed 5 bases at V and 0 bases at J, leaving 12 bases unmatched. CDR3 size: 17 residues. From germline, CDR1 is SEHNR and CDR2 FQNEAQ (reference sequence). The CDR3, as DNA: TGTGCCAGCAGCCCGGCCGGAGCGGGGGATTTCTCCTACGAGCAGTACGTC. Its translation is CASSPAGAGDFSYEQYV.

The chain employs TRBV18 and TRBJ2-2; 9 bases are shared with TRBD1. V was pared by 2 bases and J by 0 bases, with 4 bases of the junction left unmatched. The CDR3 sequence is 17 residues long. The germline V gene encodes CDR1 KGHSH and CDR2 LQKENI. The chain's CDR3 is CASSPTRQGANTGELFF. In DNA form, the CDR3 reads TGTGCCAGCTCACCAACCCGACAGGGGGCGAACACCGGGGAGCTGTTTTTT.

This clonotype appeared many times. The DNA of the CDR3 is TGTGCCAGCAGTTTAGGTGGGGGCGACAATCAGCCCCAGCATTTT. Protein product: CASSLGGGDNQPQHF. V gene TRBV12-3 or TRBV12-4 combines with J gene TRBJ1-5; the D gene is possibly TRBD1 (6 bases). The germline V and J ends were trimmed by 1 base and 3 bases, with 10 bases remaining between them. The CDR3 runs to 15 residues.